The T cell receptor beta chain under discussion was sequenced for a study of T cell repertoires in aging, cancer and after chemotherapy. Turning to the study itself: Paired samples before and after chemotherapy came from glioblastoma patients receiving temozolomide-based therapy. The study, taken as a whole, reports: Healthy donors lost TCR diversity with age mainly through richness, cancer patients through richness and evenness.

This CDR3 has 16 amino acids. V lost 8 bases to trimming and J lost 2 bases; unmatched junction nucleotides: 6. Germline CDR1 and CDR2: MNHNS and SASEGT. As regards this clonotype: Its target is unknown.

A mixed TRB-A/B primer pool amplified rearranged TRB by multiplex touch-down PCR. TCRdb re-derived calls from the multiplex PCR reads in MiXCR, one entry per CDR3 protein. This repertoire shows 5,300 or so distinct CDR3 sequences, around a quarter found once; its top ten account for around 29%. The template was genomic DNA from peripheral blood, not RNA. Sequencing was carried out using blood. The chain links TRBV6-1 to TRBJ2-7, with 16 bases fitting TRBD2. The sequence derives from a human donor with a solid tumor. CDR3 DNA sequence: TGTGCCAGCTGGGGACTAGCGGGAGGGCCTGCCTACGAGCAGTACTTC. It is translated as CASWGLAGGPAYEQYF.